Listed here are 16 T cell receptor beta chains from one sample, sequenced in a study of T cell repertoires in MIS-A myocarditis. Assay used: immunoSEQ multiplex PCR; TCRdb lists only in-frame clones, some missing. The table includes over 12,000 clones, around 70% detected once. Sequencing was carried out using left ventricle heart tissue obtained at autopsy. These receptors were taken from a man younger than 30 with fulminant myocarditis from multisystem inflammatory syndrome in adults (MIS-A) after COVID-19.

This sequence joins TRBV5-1 and TRBJ2-7; unclear D gene. V was pared by 7 bases and J by 0 bases, with 11 bases between. There are 13 residues in the CDR3. Germline V gene data show CDR1 as SGHRS and CDR2 as YFSETQ. The CDR3 protein is CASRVTSSYEQYF. CDR3 DNA sequence: TGCGCCAGCCGAGTCACAAGCTCCTACGAGCAGTACTTC.

The gene calls are TRBV24-1 and TRBJ2-5, with 15 positions matching TRBD2. Trimming took 2 bases from V and 5 from J; bases not matched to a gene: 11. The length of the CDR3 is 19 residues. The V gene's germline CDR1 is KGHDR and CDR2 SFDVKD. The DNA of the CDR3 is TGTGCCACCAGTGATTCGCCGGGACTAGCGGGGGGCCCGTGGGAGACCCAGTACTTC. It encodes CATSDSPGLAGGPWETQYF.

CDR3 DNA: TGTGCCAGCAGAGCCCCCTGGGAGGCTCAGCCCCAGCATTTT. Protein sequence: CASRAPWEAQPQHF. The chain couples TRBV28 to TRBJ1-5; unclear D gene. CDR1 is MDHEN, CDR2 SYDVKM, per germline. There are 14 residues in the CDR3. V lost 6 bases to trimming and J lost 6 bases, with 15 bases between them. The whole variable domain, filled in from reference TRBV28 and TRBJ1-5, reads DVKVTQSSRYLVKRTGEKVFLECVQDMDHENMFWYRQDPGLGLRLIYFSYDVKMKEKGDIPEGYSVSREKKERFSLILESASTNQTSMYLCASRAPWEAQPQHFGDGTRLSIL.

This chain uses TRBV7-9 with TRBJ2-7, with 12 positions matching TRBD2. CDR3 size: 14 residues. J was trimmed by 7 bases and V by 1 base; bases with no gene match: 2. Germline assignment: CDR1 SEHNR and CDR2 FQNEAQ (reference sequence). Written as DNA, the CDR3 is TGTGCCAGCAGCTTAGGGACTAGCGGGATGGAGCAGTACTTC. It is translated as CASSLGTSGMEQYF.

This rearrangement joins TRBV21-1 to TRBJ2-2; the tabulated D call, TRBD2, remains unverified against the DNA. TRBV21-1 is deemed a pseudogene. The CDR3 is 15 amino acids. The CDR3 loop is CASKAGAANTGELFF. CDR3 in DNA: TGTGCCAGCAAGGCGGGGGCCGCGAACACCGGGGAGCTGTTTTTT.

This chain links TRBV7-8 with TRBJ2-7; the match to TRBD1 covers 9 bases. Germline-derived CDR1 and CDR2 are SGHVS and FQNEAQ. This CDR3 is built from 18 residues. The trim removed 4 bases at V and 0 bases at J, leaving 13 bases unmatched. The CDR3, as DNA: TGTGCCAGCAGCTCCCAATGGACAGGGGATTTGAGCTCCTACGAGCAGTACTTC. Its protein product is CASSSQWTGDLSSYEQYF.

The chain is built from TRBV6-5 and TRBJ2-6, with TRBD1 as a possible D gene (5 bases). The CDR3 has 15 amino acids. V was trimmed by 10 bases and J by 0 bases, leaving 13 bases between them. In germline, CDR1 is MNHEY, CDR2 SVGAGI. The CDR3 DNA reads TGTGCCAATTCCGAAGGGGTCTCTGGGGCCAACGTCCTGACTTTC. This translates into CANSEGVSGANVLTF.

The chain joins TRBV10-3 to TRBJ1-1; 9 bases map to TRBD1. The CDR3 has 14 amino acids. Germline V CDR1 and CDR2: ENHRY, SYGVKD. The trim removed 6 bases at V and 7 bases at J, leaving 9 bases unmatched. DNA of the CDR3: TGTGCCATCAGCGGACAGGGGCATGGACTTGAAGCTTTCTTT. It encodes CAISGQGHGLEAFF.

The chain couples TRBV27 to TRBJ1-4, with a possible D match to TRBD1 (6 bases). The germline V gene has CDR1 MNHEY and CDR2 SMNVEV (reference sequence). V was shortened by 5 bases and J by 8 bases, with 24 bases between the two germline ends. The CDR3 runs 17 residues. The CDR3 DNA reads TGTGCCAGCAGTGCGTCTCCCAACAGGGCGCGAGGGGAAAAACTGTTTTTT. Its translation is CASSASPNRARGEKLFF.

By frequency in the sample, this clone is medium-sized. This chain joins TRBV7-2 and TRBJ2-4; 9 nucleotides align to TRBD1. CDR1 and CDR2 (germline): SGHTA, FQGNSA. The CDR3 extends over 16 amino acids. Trimming at V came to 3 bases and at J to 9 bases, leaving 12 bases not matched to a gene. Here the CDR3 reads CASSFTFGDRVVIQYF. The CDR3 DNA reads as TGTGCCAGCAGCTTCACATTCGGGGACAGGGTAGTCATTCAGTACTTC.

This clone has just one count. The chain combines TRBV6-6 with TRBJ2-1, with D perhaps matching TRBD2 (6 bases). This CDR3 is built from 12 residues. Per germline, CDR1 MNHNY and CDR2 SVGAGI (reference sequence). V was trimmed by 4 bases and J by 8 bases, leaving 9 bases between them. The CDR3 bases are TGTGCCAGCAGTTTCGGGACTCATGAGCAGTTCTTC. It yields the protein CASSFGTHEQFF.

The gene calls are TRBV9 and TRBJ2-2; the D is unclear. V gave up 0 bases and J gave up 6 bases, with 6 bases separating them. Germline CDR1 reads SGDLS; CDR2 reads YYNGEE. The CDR3 is made up of 13 amino acids. This CDR3 is CASSVGPPGELFF. In DNA, the CDR3 is TGTGCCAGCAGCGTAGGCCCCCCCGGGGAGCTGTTTTTT.

Concerning this clone: Other DNA sequences of this sample code for an identical CDR3. This chain uses TRBV5-6 with TRBJ2-2, with 7 nucleotides matching TRBD1. The CDR3 has 15 residues. Germline V gene sequence: CDR1 SGHDT, CDR2 YYEEEE. The V and J ends lost 0 bases and 3 bases, in that order; junction bases with no gene match: 2. This chain's CDR3 is CASSLVQGDTGELFF. The DNA for the CDR3 is TGTGCCAGCAGCTTGGTCCAGGGGGACACCGGGGAGCTGTTTTTT.

J is TRBJ2-1 and V is TRBV7-2, with D perhaps matching TRBD1 (6 bases). V gave up 4 bases and J gave up 10 bases, with 11 bases separating them. The CDR3 is 12 residues long. The germline V gene encodes CDR1 SGHTA and CDR2 FQGNSA. DNA of the CDR3: TGTGCCAGCAGCTCTTTTAGGGGGGAGCAGTTCTTC. Amino acid sequence: CASSSFRGEQFF. Looking up the rest from reference TRBV7-2 and TRBJ2-1 gives the full variable domain: GAGVSQSPSNKVTEKGKDVELRCDPISGHTALYWYRQSLGQGLEFLIYFQGNSAPDKSGLPSDRFSAERTGGSVSTLTIQRTQQEDSAVYLCASSSFRGEQFFGPGTRLTVL.

The genes are TRBV5-4 and TRBJ2-2, with a weak D call TRBD2 (6 bases). Trimming left V 4 bases short and J 1 base short, with 23 bases between. Germline values: CDR1 SGHNT, CDR2 YYREEE (reference sequence). This CDR3 is 19 amino acids long. CDR3 protein: CASSAGMVGSGRNTGELFF. The CDR3 DNA follows: TGTGCCAGCAGCGCGGGGATGGTTGGTAGCGGACGGAACACCGGGGAGCTGTTTTTT.

This chain uses TRBV28 with TRBJ1-2; D is perhaps TRBD1 (5 bases). V dropped 6 bases and J dropped 8 bases, with 16 bases sitting between them. The CDR3 spans 13 residues. Germline values: CDR1 MDHEN, CDR2 SYDVKM. The CDR3 protein is CASSQDGARGYTF. In DNA, the CDR3 is TGTGCCAGCAGCCAAGACGGGGCTCGGGGCTACACCTTC.